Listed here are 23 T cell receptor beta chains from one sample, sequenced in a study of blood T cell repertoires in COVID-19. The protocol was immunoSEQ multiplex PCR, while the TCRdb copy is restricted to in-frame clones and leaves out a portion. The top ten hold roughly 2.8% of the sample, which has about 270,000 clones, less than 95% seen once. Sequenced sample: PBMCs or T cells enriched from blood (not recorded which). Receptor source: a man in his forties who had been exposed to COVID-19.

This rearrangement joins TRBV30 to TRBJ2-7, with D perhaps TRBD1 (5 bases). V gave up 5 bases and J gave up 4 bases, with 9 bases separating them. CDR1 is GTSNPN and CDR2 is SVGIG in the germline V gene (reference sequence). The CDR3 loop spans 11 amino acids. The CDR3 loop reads CAWGADYEQYF. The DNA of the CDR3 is TGTGCCTGGGGGGCTGATTACGAGCAGTACTTC. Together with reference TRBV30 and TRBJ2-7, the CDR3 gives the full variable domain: SQTIHQWPATLVQPVGSPLSLECTVEGTSNPNLYWYRQAAGRGLQLLFYSVGIGQISSEVPQNLSASRPQDRQFILSSKKLLLSDSGFYLCAWGADYEQYFGPGTRLTVT.

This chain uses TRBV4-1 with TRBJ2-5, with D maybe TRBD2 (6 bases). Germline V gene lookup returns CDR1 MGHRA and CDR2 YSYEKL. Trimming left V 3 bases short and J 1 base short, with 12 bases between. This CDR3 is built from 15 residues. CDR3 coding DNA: TGCGCCAGCAGCCAGGCCGTAGCGGTCCAAGAGACCCAGTACTTC. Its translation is CASSQAVAVQETQYF.

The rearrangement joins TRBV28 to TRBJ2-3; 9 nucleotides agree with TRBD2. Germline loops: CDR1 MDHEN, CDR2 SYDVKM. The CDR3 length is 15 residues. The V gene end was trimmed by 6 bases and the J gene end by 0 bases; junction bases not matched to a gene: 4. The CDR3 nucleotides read TGTGCCAGCAGACTAGCGGGTTTGAGCACAGATACGCAGTATTTT. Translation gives CASRLAGLSTDTQYF.

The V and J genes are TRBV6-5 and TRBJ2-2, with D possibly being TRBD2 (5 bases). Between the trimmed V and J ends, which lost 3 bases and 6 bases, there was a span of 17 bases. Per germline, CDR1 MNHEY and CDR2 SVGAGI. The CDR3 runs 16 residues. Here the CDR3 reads CASSYIGLLKAGELFF. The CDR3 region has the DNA TGTGCCAGCAGTTATATTGGACTCCTGAAGGCCGGGGAGCTGTTTTTT.

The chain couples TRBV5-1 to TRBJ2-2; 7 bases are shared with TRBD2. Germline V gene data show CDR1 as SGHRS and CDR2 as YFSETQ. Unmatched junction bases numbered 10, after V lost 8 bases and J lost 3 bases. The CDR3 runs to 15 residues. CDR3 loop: CASREGAGYTGELFF. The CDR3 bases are TGCGCCAGTAGGGAGGGAGCGGGCTACACCGGGGAGCTGTTTTTT.

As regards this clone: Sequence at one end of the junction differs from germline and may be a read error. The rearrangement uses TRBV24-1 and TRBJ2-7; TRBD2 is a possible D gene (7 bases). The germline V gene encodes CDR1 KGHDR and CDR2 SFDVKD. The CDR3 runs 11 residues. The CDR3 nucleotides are TGTGCCACCAGTGGGGGGGGCGACCTGAACTTC. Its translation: CATSGGGDLNF.

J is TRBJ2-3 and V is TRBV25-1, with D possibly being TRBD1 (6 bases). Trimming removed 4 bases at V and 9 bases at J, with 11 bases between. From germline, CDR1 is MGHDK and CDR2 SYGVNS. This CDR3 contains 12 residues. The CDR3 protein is CASSATGSTQYF. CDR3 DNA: TGTGCCAGCAGTGCCACAGGGTCCACGCAGTATTTT. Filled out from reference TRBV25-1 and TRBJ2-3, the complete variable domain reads EADIYQTPRYLVIGTGKKITLECSQTMGHDKMYWYQQDPGMELHLIHYSYGVNSTEKGDLSSESTVSRIRTEHFPLTLESARPSHTSQYLCASSATGSTQYFGPGTRLTVL.

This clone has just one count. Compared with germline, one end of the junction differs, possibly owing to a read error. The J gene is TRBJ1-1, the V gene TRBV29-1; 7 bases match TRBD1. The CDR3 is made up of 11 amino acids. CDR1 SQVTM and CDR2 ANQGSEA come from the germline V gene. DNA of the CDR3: TGCAGCGTTGATCTCAGACAGGGACTGTACTTT. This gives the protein CSVDLRQGLYF. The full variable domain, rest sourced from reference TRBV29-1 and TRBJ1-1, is SAVISQKPSRDICQRGTSLTIQCQVDSQVTMMFWYRQQPGQSLTLIATANQGSEATYESGFVIDKFPISRPNLTFSTLTVSNMSPEDSSIYLCSVDLRQGLYFGQGTRLTVV.

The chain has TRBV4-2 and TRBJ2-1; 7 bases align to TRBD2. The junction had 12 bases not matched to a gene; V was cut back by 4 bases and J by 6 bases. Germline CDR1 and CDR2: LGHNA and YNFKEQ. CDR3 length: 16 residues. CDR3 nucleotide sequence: TGTGCCAGCAGCCTAGGCGGTAGCGGGCTCACCAATGAGCAGTTCTTC. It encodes CASSLGGSGLTNEQFF.

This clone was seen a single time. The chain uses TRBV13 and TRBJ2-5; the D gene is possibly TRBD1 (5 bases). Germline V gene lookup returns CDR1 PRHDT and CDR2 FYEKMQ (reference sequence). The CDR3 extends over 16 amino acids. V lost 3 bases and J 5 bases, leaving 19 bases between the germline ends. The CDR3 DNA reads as TGTGCCAGCAGCTTGACGGACACCTACCTTGGGGAGACCCAGTACTTC. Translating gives CASSLTDTYLGETQYF.

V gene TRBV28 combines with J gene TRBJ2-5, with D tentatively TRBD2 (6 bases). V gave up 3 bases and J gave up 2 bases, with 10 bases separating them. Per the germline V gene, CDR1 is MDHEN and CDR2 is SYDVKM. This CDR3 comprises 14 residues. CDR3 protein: CASSFSGTQETQYF. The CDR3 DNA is TGTGCCAGCAGTTTCTCCGGGACTCAAGAGACCCAGTACTTC.

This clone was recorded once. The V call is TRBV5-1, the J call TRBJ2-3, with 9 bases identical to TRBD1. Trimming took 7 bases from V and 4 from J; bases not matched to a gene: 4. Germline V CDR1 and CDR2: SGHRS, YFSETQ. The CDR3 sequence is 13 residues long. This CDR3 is CASGDRVADTQYF. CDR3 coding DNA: TGCGCCAGCGGGGACAGGGTTGCAGATACGCAGTATTTT.

CDR3 nucleotide sequence: TGTGCCACCAGCAGAGGGGAGGGGTACGGCACTGAAGCTTTCTTT. Its protein is CATSRGEGYGTEAFF. V is TRBV15 and J is TRBJ1-1, with D perhaps TRBD1 (5 bases). Germline values: CDR1 LNHNV, CDR2 YYDKDF (reference sequence). Trimming took 1 base from V and 4 from J, leaving 13 bases between them. The CDR3 is made up of 15 amino acids.

Written as DNA, the CDR3 is TGTGCCAGCAGCAAAGCGCTGACTGGTATCACTGAAGCTTTCTTT. As protein: CASSKALTGITEAFF. The chain carries TRBV21-1 and TRBJ1-1. TRBV21-1 is classified as a pseudogene. The CDR3 sequence is 15 residues long.

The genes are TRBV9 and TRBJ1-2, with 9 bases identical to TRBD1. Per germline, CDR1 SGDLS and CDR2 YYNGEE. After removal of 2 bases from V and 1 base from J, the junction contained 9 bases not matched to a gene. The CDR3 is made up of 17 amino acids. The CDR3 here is CASSVSRDRENNYGYTF. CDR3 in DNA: TGTGCCAGCAGCGTTTCCCGGGACAGGGAGAATAACTATGGCTACACCTTC.

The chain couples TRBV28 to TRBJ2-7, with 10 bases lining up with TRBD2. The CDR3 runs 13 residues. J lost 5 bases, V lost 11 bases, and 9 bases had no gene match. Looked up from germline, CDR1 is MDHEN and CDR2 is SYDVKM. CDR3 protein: CAWASGGLDEQYF. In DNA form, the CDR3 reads TGTGCCTGGGCTAGCGGGGGCCTCGACGAGCAGTACTTC.

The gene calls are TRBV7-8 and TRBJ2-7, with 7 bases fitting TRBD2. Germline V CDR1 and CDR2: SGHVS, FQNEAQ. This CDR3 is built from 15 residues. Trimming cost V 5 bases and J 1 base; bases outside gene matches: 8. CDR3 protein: CASSPEERESYEQYF. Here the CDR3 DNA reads TGTGCCAGCAGCCCTGAGGAGCGGGAATCCTACGAGCAGTACTTC.

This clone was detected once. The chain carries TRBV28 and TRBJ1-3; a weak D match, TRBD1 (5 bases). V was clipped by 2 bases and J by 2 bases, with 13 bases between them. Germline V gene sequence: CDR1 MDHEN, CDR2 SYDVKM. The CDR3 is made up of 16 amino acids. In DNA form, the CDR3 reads TGTGCCAGCAGTTTAACAGGTTTGATAGCTGGAAACACCATATATTTT. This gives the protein CASSLTGLIAGNTIYF.

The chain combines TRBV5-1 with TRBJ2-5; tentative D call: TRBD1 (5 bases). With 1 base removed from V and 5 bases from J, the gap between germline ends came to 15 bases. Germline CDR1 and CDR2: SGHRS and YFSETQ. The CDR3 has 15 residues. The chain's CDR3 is CASSLNRQGRETQYF. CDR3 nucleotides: TGCGCCAGCAGCTTGAACCGCCAGGGCCGGGAGACCCAGTACTTC.

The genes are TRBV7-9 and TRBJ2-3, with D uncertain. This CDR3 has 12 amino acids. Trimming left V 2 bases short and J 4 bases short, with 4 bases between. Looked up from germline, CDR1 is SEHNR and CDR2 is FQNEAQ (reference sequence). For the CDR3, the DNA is TGTGCCAGCAGCTTATTCGCAGATACGCAGTATTTT. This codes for CASSLFADTQYF.

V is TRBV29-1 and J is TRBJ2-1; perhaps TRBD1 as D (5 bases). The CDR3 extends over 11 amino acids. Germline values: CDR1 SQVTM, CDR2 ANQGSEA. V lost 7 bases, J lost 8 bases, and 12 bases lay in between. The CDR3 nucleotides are TGCAGCGGAGACCAGGGCCATGAGCAGTTCTTC. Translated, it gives CSGDQGHEQFF.

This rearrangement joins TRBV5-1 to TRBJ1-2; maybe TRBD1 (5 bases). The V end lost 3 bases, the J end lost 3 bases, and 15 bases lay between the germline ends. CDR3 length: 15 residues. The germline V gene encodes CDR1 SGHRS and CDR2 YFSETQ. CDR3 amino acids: CASSYVGQGDYGYTF. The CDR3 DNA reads TGCGCCAGCAGCTACGTGGGGCAGGGTGACTATGGCTACACCTTC.

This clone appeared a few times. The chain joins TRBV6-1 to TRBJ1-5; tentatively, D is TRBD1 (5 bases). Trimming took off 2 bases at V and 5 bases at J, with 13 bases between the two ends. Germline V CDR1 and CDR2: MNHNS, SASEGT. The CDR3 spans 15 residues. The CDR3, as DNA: TGTGCCAGCAGTGAATTGGGCCAGGGTCATCAGCCCCAGCATTTT. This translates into CASSELGQGHQPQHF.